Shown below are 18 T cell receptor beta chains from a single sample sequenced in a study of identical twins. Using its own MiXCR run on the 5' RACE reads, TCRdb lists one record per CDR3 protein. Of about 530,000 distinct CDR3 sequences in the sample, over 12% are singletons; the top ten hold less than 0.5%. These records were also assigned to another study, of yellow fever vaccine responses in identical twins.

The sequencing sample was made of CD4+ T cells sorted from blood. Every receptor here comes from a woman aged 18-29 years in good health.

This clonotype was picked up a small number of times. J is TRBJ2-5 and V is TRBV11-2, with D tentatively TRBD2 (6 bases). The germline V and J ends were trimmed by 5 bases and 5 bases, with 21 bases remaining between them. The CDR3 has 16 amino acids. Germline V gene data show CDR1 as SGHAT and CDR2 as FQNNGV. DNA for the CDR3: TGTGCCAGCAGCGAACTTGGGGGGAACGGACGGGAGACCCAGTACTTC. Protein: CASSELGGNGRETQYF.

V is TRBV12-3 or TRBV12-4 and J is TRBJ2-7, with 9 bases lining up with TRBD2. CDR3 length: 13 amino acids. J was trimmed by 12 bases and V by 1 base; bases with no gene match: 7. CDR3 bases: TGTGCCAGCAGTTTAGGTATAGCGGGGGCTTTGTACGTC. Translated: CASSLGIAGALYV.

This chain connects TRBV11-2 to TRBJ2-2; no definite D call. Trimming pared 1 base from V and 7 bases from J, leaving 10 bases between. In germline, CDR1 is SGHAT, CDR2 FQNNGV. This CDR3 has 14 residues. The CDR3 spells CASSLGHSRGELFF. CDR3 bases: TGTGCCAGCAGCTTAGGGCACAGTCGCGGGGAGCTGTTTTTT. The full variable domain, its missing parts supplied by reference TRBV11-2 and TRBJ2-2, is EAGVAQSPRYKIIEKRQSVAFWCNPISGHATLYWYQQILGQGPKLLIQFQNNGVVDDSQLPKDRFSAERLKGVDSTLKIQPAKLEDSAVYLCASSLGHSRGELFFGEGSRLTVL.

The genes are TRBV20-1 and TRBJ2-1; 9 nucleotides agree with TRBD2. J lost 2 bases, V lost 0 bases, and 5 bases had no gene match. The CDR3 runs to 16 residues. Germline CDR1 reads DFQATT; CDR2 reads SNEGSKA (reference sequence). The CDR3 spells CSARDLSGGPYNEQFF. The CDR3 coding sequence is TGCAGTGCTAGAGATCTTAGCGGGGGACCCTACAATGAGCAGTTCTTC.

This clonotype was seen more than once but under ten times. The chain combines TRBV20-1 with TRBJ1-6; no clear D gene. V was pared by 0 bases and J by 0 bases, with 6 bases between. Germline V gene lookup returns CDR1 DFQATT and CDR2 SNEGSKA (reference sequence). This CDR3 region has 15 residues. CDR3: CSARDRSSYNSPLHF. The DNA of the CDR3 is TGCAGTGCTAGAGACAGGAGCTCCTATAATTCACCCCTCCACTTT.

This clonotype has just a few counts. The chain carries TRBV7-3 and TRBJ2-2; 11 positions match TRBD2. This CDR3 has 15 residues. Germline CDR1 reads SGHTA; CDR2 reads FQGTGA. The ends lost 2 bases at V and 7 bases at J; junction bases unmatched: 3. CDR3 residues: CASSLYTSGSGELFF. The CDR3 DNA follows: TGTGCCAGCAGCTTATATACTAGCGGGAGCGGGGAGCTGTTTTTT. The full variable domain, completed using reference TRBV7-3 and TRBJ2-2, is GAGVSQTPSNKVTEKGKYVELRCDPISGHTALYWYRQSLGQGPEFLIYFQGTGAADDSGLPNDRFFAVRPEGSVSTLKIQRTERGDSAVYLCASSLYTSGSGELFFGEGSRLTVL.

The J gene is TRBJ1-5, the V gene TRBV10-3; 8 nucleotides match TRBD1. The length of the CDR3 is 14 residues. With V trimmed by 6 bases and J by 7 bases, 8 bases remained unmatched. Germline-derived CDR1 and CDR2 are ENHRY and SYGVKD. In nucleotides, the CDR3 is TGTGCCATCAGCCCCGACAGGGGAGTACAGCCCCAGCATTTT. Translating it yields CAISPDRGVQPQHF.

This clonotype was counted between two and nine times. The rearrangement links TRBV6-5 to TRBJ2-2, with D perhaps given as TRBD1 or TRBD2 (5 bases each). Germline V CDR1 and CDR2: MNHEY, SVGAGI. V lost 4 bases to trimming and J lost 3 bases, with 9 bases between them. This CDR3 comprises 14 residues. The CDR3 is CASSFREYTGELFF. For the CDR3, the DNA is TGTGCCAGCAGTTTCAGGGAGTACACCGGGGAGCTGTTTTTT.

The table lists this clonotype with a count of one. The genes are TRBV20-1 and TRBJ2-3; 10 bases match TRBD2. The CDR3 is made up of 12 amino acids. CDR1 and CDR2 (germline): DFQATT, SNEGSKA (reference sequence). This CDR3 reads CSGRLAGDTQYF. The CDR3 DNA sequence: TGCAGCGGACGACTAGCGGGAGATACGCAGTATTTT.

Only a few counts were recorded for this clonotype. The genes are TRBV5-1 and TRBJ2-3, with unresolved D. The CDR3 sequence is 15 residues long. The V gene's germline CDR1 is SGHRS and CDR2 YFSETQ. V shed 3 bases and J shed 2 bases, with 13 bases lying between them. The CDR3 region has the DNA TGCGCCAGCAGCTGGGAACACCCGTCCACAGATACGCAGTATTTT. It yields the protein CASSWEHPSTDTQYF.

This clonotype was counted a few times. This chain links TRBV11-2 with TRBJ2-5; no firm D call. With 2 bases removed from V and 5 bases from J, the gap between germline ends came to 12 bases. Germline CDR1 reads SGHAT; CDR2 reads FQNNGV. This CDR3 is 14 amino acids long. The CDR3 region is CASSLSHGAETQYF. As DNA, the CDR3 is TGTGCCAGCAGCTTATCTCATGGCGCGGAGACCCAGTACTTC.

V usage is TRBV27 and J usage is TRBJ1-5; D perhaps matches TRBD1 (5 bases). The V and J ends lost 6 bases and 6 bases respectively, with 21 bases between them. The germline V gene encodes CDR1 MNHEY and CDR2 SMNVEV (reference sequence). CDR3 length: 16 residues. The CDR3 DNA reads TGTGCCAGCAGACCCGAATCTGACAGTCCCGGTCAGCCCCAGCATTTT. Translating it yields CASRPESDSPGQPQHF.

This clonotype was found a few times. The V and J genes are TRBV7-9 and TRBJ2-1; a possible D gene is TRBD2 (6 bases). CDR1 is SEHNR, CDR2 FQNEAQ, per germline (reference sequence). The V end lost 7 bases, the J end lost 6 bases, and 22 bases lay between the germline ends. This CDR3 region has 16 residues. CDR3 sequence: CASTFSGQVSRNEQFF. CDR3 in DNA: TGTGCCAGCACGTTCAGCGGGCAGGTGAGCCGCAATGAGCAGTTCTTC.

A remark on this clonotype: One junction end disagrees with the germline gene, perhaps due to a read error. V gene TRBV6-1 combines with J gene TRBJ1-5; D unclear. The CDR3 is made up of 13 amino acids. Germline CDR1 is MNHNS and CDR2 is SASEGT. As DNA, the CDR3 is TGTGCCAGCAGTCAAGCCACCAATCAGCCCCAGCATTTT. Its protein is CASSQATNQPQHF.

This clonotype was found once. One junction end does not reproduce the germline sequence, and a read error may be involved. The chain joins TRBV7-9 to TRBJ2-6; unclear D gene. CDR1 SEHNR and CDR2 FQNEAQ come from the germline V gene (reference sequence). The CDR3 sequence is 13 residues long. CDR3 sequence (DNA): TGTGCAAGCAGCTTAACAGGGGCCAACGTCCTGACTTTC. Amino acid sequence: CASSLTGANVLTF. Combining the CDR3 with reference TRBV7-9 and TRBJ2-6 gives the whole variable domain DTGVSQNPRHKITKRGQNVTFRCDPISEHNRLYWYRQTLGQGPEFLTYFQNEAQLEKSRLLSDRFSAERPKGSFSTLEIQRTEQGDSAMYLCASSLTGANVLTFGAGSRLTVL.

This clonotype was detected only a few times. This chain joins TRBV5-1 and TRBJ2-7; D tentatively fits TRBD1 or TRBD2 (6 bases each). CDR3 length: 16 amino acids. Between the trimmed V and J ends, which lost 4 bases and 2 bases, there was a span of 19 bases. The V gene's germline CDR1 is SGHRS and CDR2 YFSETQ. The CDR3: CASSPPGVGSTYEQYF. In DNA, the CDR3 is TGCGCCAGCAGCCCGCCAGGGGTCGGGAGCACCTACGAGCAGTACTTC.

The chain recombines TRBV12-3 or TRBV12-4 with TRBJ1-6; tentative D call: TRBD1 (6 bases). This CDR3 has 15 residues. Trimming shortened V by 2 bases and J by 7 bases, and 12 bases separated the two germline ends. CDR3 region: CASSLRSGDNSPLHF. The DNA of the CDR3 is TGTGCCAGCAGTTTAAGGTCAGGGGACAATTCACCCCTCCACTTT.

This clonotype has more than one count but fewer than ten. The chain employs TRBV5-1 and TRBJ1-2; 8 nucleotides match TRBD1. V lost 4 bases, J lost 3 bases, and 5 bases stayed unmatched. Germline CDR1 and CDR2: SGHRS and YFSETQ. The CDR3 extends over 14 amino acids. CDR3 region: CASSRDRMDYGYTF. The CDR3 DNA reads as TGCGCCAGCAGCCGGGACAGGATGGACTATGGCTACACCTTC.